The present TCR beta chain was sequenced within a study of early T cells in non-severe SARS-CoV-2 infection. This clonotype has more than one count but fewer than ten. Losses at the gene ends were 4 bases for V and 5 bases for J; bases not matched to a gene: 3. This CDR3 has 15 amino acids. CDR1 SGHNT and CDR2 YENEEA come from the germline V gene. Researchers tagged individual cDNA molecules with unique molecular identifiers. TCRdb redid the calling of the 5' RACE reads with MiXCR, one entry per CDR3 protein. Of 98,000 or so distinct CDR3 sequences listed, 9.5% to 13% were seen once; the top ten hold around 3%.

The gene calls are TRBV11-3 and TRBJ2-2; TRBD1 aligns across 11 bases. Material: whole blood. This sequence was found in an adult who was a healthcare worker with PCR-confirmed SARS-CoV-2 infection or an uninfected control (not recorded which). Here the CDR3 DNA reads TGTGCCAGCAGCTCGGGACAGGGGGGTACCGGGGAGCTGTTTTTT. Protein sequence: CASSSGQGGTGELFF.